This entry lists 22 T cell receptor beta chains sequenced from one sample in a study of blood T cell repertoires in COVID-19. TCRdb's copy holds only in-frame clones and misses some; the assay was immunoSEQ multiplex PCR. The profile shows about 260,000 clones, approximately 90% of them singletons. The specimen sequenced was PBMCs or T cells enriched from blood (not recorded which). The receptors shown here come from a man aged 35 to 55 who had been exposed to COVID-19.

V and J are TRBV5-6 and TRBJ1-2; 9 bases are shared with TRBD1. J gave up 8 bases and V 4 bases, and 6 bases lay outside the gene matches. Per the germline V gene, CDR1 is SGHDT and CDR2 is YYEEEE. The CDR3 length is 13 residues. CDR3 DNA sequence: TGTGCCAGCAGCCCTGGGACAGGGATCGGCTACACCTTC. It translates to CASSPGTGIGYTF.

The genes are TRBV30 and TRBJ2-3; 8 positions match TRBD1. Germline CDR1 GTSNPN, CDR2 SVGIG (reference sequence). With V trimmed by 2 bases and J by 3 bases, 4 bases remained unmatched. The CDR3 is 14 residues long. The DNA of the CDR3 is TGTGCCTGGAGTCCTGGACAGGGAACAGATACGCAGTATTTT. Translating gives CAWSPGQGTDTQYF.

The V gene is TRBV5-1, the J gene TRBJ2-7, with 8 bases aligning to TRBD1. This CDR3 comprises 14 residues. Germline V lookup: CDR1 SGHRS, CDR2 YFSETQ. The V segment lost 4 bases and the J segment 5 bases; nucleotides outside the gene matches: 8. The CDR3 DNA sequence: TGCGCCAGCAGCATCCGGGACAGGCCCCACGAGCAGTACTTC. Its translation is CASSIRDRPHEQYF.

The chain uses TRBV10-3 and TRBJ2-7; D is undetermined. In germline, CDR1 is ENHRY, CDR2 SYGVKD. Trimming stripped 4 bases from V and 0 bases from J, with 16 bases between. CDR3 size: 16 residues. The DNA of the CDR3 is TGTGCCATCAGTGTTGAACCGCGTCCCCCCTCCTACGAGCAGTACTTC. Translating it yields CAISVEPRPPSYEQYF.

The V gene is TRBV4-1, the J gene TRBJ2-7; 11 bases align to TRBD2. Germline CDR1 and CDR2: MGHRA and YSYEKL. The ends lost 4 bases at V and 10 bases at J; junction bases unmatched: 12. This CDR3 comprises 15 residues. The CDR3 DNA reads as TGCGCCAGCAGCCGCTTACAGACTAGCGGGATGGAACAGTACTTC. Encoded protein: CASSRLQTSGMEQYF.

The chain links TRBV10-3 to TRBJ2-7, with D maybe TRBD2 (6 bases). The CDR3 is 14 amino acids. V was clipped by 3 bases and J by 4 bases, with 13 bases between them. Germline V gene lookup returns CDR1 ENHRY and CDR2 SYGVKD. For the CDR3, the DNA is TGTGCCATCAGTGATAAGGGGAGCGGGTACGAGCAGTACTTC. Its translation: CAISDKGSGYEQYF.

This chain's CDR3 is CASSLRGLSYGYTF. CDR3 DNA: TGTGCCAGCAGTTTGCGGGGGCTCAGCTATGGCTACACCTTC. The V gene is TRBV28, the J gene TRBJ1-2; the D gene is possibly TRBD1 (6 bases). The CDR3 loop spans 14 amino acids. V lost 3 bases to trimming and J lost 4 bases, with 12 bases between them. The germline CDR1 and CDR2 sequences are MDHEN and SYDVKM.

The DNA of the CDR3 is TGTGCCAGCAGTTTACTCGGTCAGCCCCAGCATTTT. This translates into CASSLLGQPQHF. The chain uses TRBV27 and TRBJ1-5, with unresolved D. Germline V gene sequence: CDR1 MNHEY, CDR2 SMNVEV (reference sequence). The CDR3 totals 12 residues. Trimming removed 2 bases at V and 6 bases at J, with 5 bases between.

V usage is TRBV10-3 and J usage is TRBJ2-1; 12 nucleotides match TRBD2. This CDR3 has 16 residues. Germline V gene lookup returns CDR1 ENHRY and CDR2 SYGVKD. V lost 6 bases and J lost 9; bases outside the gene matches: 12. The CDR3 nucleotides read TGTGCCATCAGCGGGACTAGCGGGCGATCGGGGGGTGAGCAGTTCTTC. Its protein is CAISGTSGRSGGEQFF.

The V and J genes are TRBV30 and TRBJ2-7; 11 nucleotides match TRBD1. Looked up from germline, CDR1 is GTSNPN and CDR2 is SVGIG (reference sequence). CDR3 length: 14 amino acids. V gave up 3 bases and J gave up 5 bases; unmatched junction bases: 6. CDR3: CAWSLGQGANEQYF. The CDR3 bases are TGTGCCTGGAGCCTAGGACAGGGGGCCAACGAGCAGTACTTC.

The CDR3 DNA follows: TGTGCCAGTACAGCAGGATCCTACAATGAGCAGTTCTTC. It translates to CASTAGSYNEQFF. The rearrangement links TRBV19 to TRBJ2-1, with D uncertain. Looked up from germline, CDR1 is LNHDA and CDR2 is SQIVND (reference sequence). The germline V and J ends were trimmed by 7 bases and 1 base, with 8 bases remaining between them. The length of the CDR3 is 13 residues.

This clone was found a few times. This chain connects TRBV5-1 to TRBJ1-2; TRBD1 matches at 12 bases. The CDR3 is made up of 18 amino acids. V was pared by 2 bases and J by 1 base, with 9 bases of the junction left unmatched. CDR1 and CDR2 from the germline V gene are SGHRS and YFSETQ. The CDR3 coding sequence is TGCGCCAGCAGCTTCGGGACAGGGGGCGCGCGTCTTAACTATGGCTACACCTTC. Translating gives CASSFGTGGARLNYGYTF.

This chain links TRBV28 with TRBJ1-1, with a tentative D call TRBD1 (6 bases). CDR1 is MDHEN and CDR2 is SYDVKM in the germline V gene. The V and J ends lost 5 bases and 0 bases respectively, with 16 bases between them. This CDR3 comprises 16 residues. The DNA for the CDR3 is TGTGCCAGCAGTCCCACGGGGGGGCCTATGAACACTGAAGCTTTCTTT. Protein product: CASSPTGGPMNTEAFF. Drawing the rest from reference TRBV28 and TRBJ1-1, the complete variable domain is DVKVTQSSRYLVKRTGEKVFLECVQDMDHENMFWYRQDPGLGLRLIYFSYDVKMKEKGDIPEGYSVSREKKERFSLILESASTNQTSMYLCASSPTGGPMNTEAFFGQGTRLTVV.

The chain employs TRBV29-1 and TRBJ1-3; 7 nucleotides align to TRBD1. V shed 6 bases and J 4 bases; nucleotides not matched to a gene: 6. From germline, CDR1 is SQVTM and CDR2 ANQGSEA. This CDR3 has 13 residues. The CDR3 sequence is CSVRDRRGNTIYF. CDR3 DNA sequence: TGCAGCGTACGGGACAGACGCGGAAACACCATATATTTT. The complete variable domain, with remaining parts taken from reference TRBV29-1 and TRBJ1-3, reads SAVISQKPSRDICQRGTSLTIQCQVDSQVTMMFWYRQQPGQSLTLIATANQGSEATYESGFVIDKFPISRPNLTFSTLTVSNMSPEDSSIYLCSVRDRRGNTIYFGEGSWLTVV.

A few counts support this clone. CDR3 sequence reads: CAWAPGQGGYEQYF. The CDR3 nucleotides are TGTGCCTGGGCACCGGGACAGGGAGGATACGAGCAGTACTTC. The rearrangement joins TRBV30 to TRBJ2-7; 9 positions match TRBD1. Germline V gene data show CDR1 as GTSNPN and CDR2 as SVGIG (reference sequence). The CDR3 extends over 14 amino acids. The V gene end was trimmed by 5 bases and the J gene end by 4 bases; junction bases not matched to a gene: 9.

The CDR3 DNA reads TGTGCCAGCAGTTCAACCGGGACTTGGGACTATGGCTACACCTTC. Translated: CASSSTGTWDYGYTF. The chain joins TRBV6-2 or TRBV6-3 to TRBJ1-2; a possible D gene is TRBD1 (5 bases). The CDR3 has 15 amino acids. Germline loops: CDR1 MNHEY, CDR2 SVGEGT. The V end lost 4 bases, the J end lost 3 bases, and 15 bases lay between the germline ends.

This clone appeared once. V gene TRBV7-6 combines with J gene TRBJ2-1, with 8 nucleotides matching TRBD2. This CDR3 has 17 amino acids. V trimming: 1 base; J trimming: 4 bases; junction bases outside the gene matches: 9. Germline V gives CDR1 SGHVS, CDR2 FNYEAQ. The CDR3 sequence: CASSLGLGAGEYNEQFF. CDR3 sequence (DNA): TGTGCCAGCAGCTTAGGGCTGGGAGCGGGAGAATACAATGAGCAGTTCTTC.

CDR3 sequence: CAWSDPNRGDYGYTF. Here the CDR3 DNA reads TGTGCCTGGAGCGATCCCAACAGGGGGGACTATGGCTACACCTTC. V and J are TRBV30 and TRBJ1-2; 8 nucleotides line up with TRBD1. CDR1 is GTSNPN and CDR2 is SVGIG in the germline V gene (reference sequence). CDR3 length: 15 amino acids. J gave up 3 bases and V 3 bases, and 9 bases lay outside the gene matches.

This chain joins TRBV7-2 and TRBJ2-7, with TRBD1 matching 9 bases. V gave up 5 bases and J gave up 3 bases; unmatched junction bases: 8. There are 15 residues in the CDR3. Germline loops: CDR1 SGHTA, CDR2 FQGNSA. This chain's CDR3 is CASSTGTGLNYEQYF. The CDR3 DNA reads TGTGCCAGCAGCACCGGGACAGGGTTGAACTACGAGCAGTACTTC.

The chain combines TRBV4-2 with TRBJ1-5, with TRBD1 matching 10 bases. This CDR3 is 17 amino acids long. CDR1 and CDR2 from the germline V gene are LGHNA and YNFKEQ. J gave up 0 bases and V 1 base, and 3 bases lay outside the gene matches. The DNA for the CDR3 is TGTGCCAGCAGCCAAGGGACAGGGGGGCATAGCAATCAGCCCCAGCATTTT. It specifies CASSQGTGGHSNQPQHF.

The chain carries TRBV28 and TRBJ1-2; 11 nucleotides match TRBD1. CDR3 length: 15 amino acids. Germline V gene sequence: CDR1 MDHEN, CDR2 SYDVKM. V lost 4 bases, J lost 8 bases, and 9 bases stayed unmatched. CDR3 in amino acids: CASSSGQGAGRGYTF. The CDR3 bases are TGTGCCAGCAGTTCCGGACAGGGGGCTGGTAGGGGCTACACCTTC.

The chain has TRBV5-4 and TRBJ2-1; 16 nucleotides line up with TRBD2. CDR1 is SGHNT, CDR2 YYREEE, per germline (reference sequence). J was trimmed by 10 bases and V by 4 bases; bases with no gene match: 5. The CDR3 sequence is 15 residues long. The CDR3 coding sequence is TGTGCCAGCAGCGGAGGGACTAGCGGGAGGGGGGAGCAGTTCTTC. This gives the protein CASSGGTSGRGEQFF.